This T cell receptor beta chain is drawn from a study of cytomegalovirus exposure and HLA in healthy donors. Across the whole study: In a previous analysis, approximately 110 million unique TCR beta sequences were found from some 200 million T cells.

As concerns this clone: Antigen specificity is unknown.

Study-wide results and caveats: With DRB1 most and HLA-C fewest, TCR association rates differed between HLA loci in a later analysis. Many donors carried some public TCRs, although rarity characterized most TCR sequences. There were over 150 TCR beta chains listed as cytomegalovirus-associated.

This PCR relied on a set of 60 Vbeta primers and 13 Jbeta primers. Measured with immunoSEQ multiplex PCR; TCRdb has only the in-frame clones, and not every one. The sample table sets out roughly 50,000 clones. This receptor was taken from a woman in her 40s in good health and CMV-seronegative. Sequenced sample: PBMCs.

The CDR3 DNA reads TGTGCCAGCAGTGGCAGCTCCTATAATTCACCCCTCCACTTT. Its protein product is CASSGSSYNSPLHF. J is TRBJ1-6 and V is TRBV6-1; no clear D gene. Trimming shortened V by 4 bases and J by 0 bases, and 4 bases separated the two germline ends. This CDR3 spans 14 amino acids. The germline V gene encodes CDR1 MNHNS and CDR2 SASEGT.